Below, 8 T cell receptor beta chains from the same sample are listed, as sequenced in a study of blood T cell repertoires in COVID-19. The table came from immunoSEQ multiplex PCR; TCRdb's copy has only in-frame clones and leaves some out. The sample lists roughly 150,000 clones; 80% to 90% were seen once. Sequenced: peripheral blood. These TCRs come from a woman in her 70s with acute or convalescent COVID-19.

The chain employs TRBV5-6 and TRBJ2-7; no clear D gene. Trimming removed 0 bases at V and 7 bases at J, with 17 bases between. This CDR3 is built from 15 residues. Per germline, CDR1 SGHDT and CDR2 YYEEEE. The DNA of the CDR3 is TGTGCCAGCAGCTTGGACAATTTCCGAGGAACGGAGCAGTACTTC. Protein: CASSLDNFRGTEQYF.

The rearrangement uses TRBV6-6 and TRBJ2-3; 9 nucleotides line up with TRBD2. Germline values: CDR1 MNHNY, CDR2 SVGAGI (reference sequence). The CDR3 is 13 residues long. Germline trimming cut 7 bases from V and 7 bases from J; bases unmatched to any gene: 6. CDR3 loop: CASTGGGANTQYF. The CDR3 DNA is TGTGCCAGCACGGGCGGGGGGGCGAATACGCAGTATTTT.

The V call is TRBV30, the J call TRBJ1-3; a weak D match, TRBD1 (6 bases). Per the germline V gene, CDR1 is GTSNPN and CDR2 is SVGIG (reference sequence). Deletions cut 6 bases from V and 0 bases from J, with 9 bases between. The CDR3 has 13 amino acids. The CDR3 DNA sequence: TGTGCCTGTTCAGGGGTCTCTGGAAACACCATATATTTT. Protein product: CACSGVSGNTIYF.

V usage is TRBV7-6 and J usage is TRBJ1-2; possible D gene TRBD1, 6 bases. Germline V lookup: CDR1 SGHVS, CDR2 FNYEAQ. The CDR3 extends over 15 amino acids. Between the trimmed V and J ends, which lost 1 base and 4 bases, there was a span of 13 bases. The CDR3 coding sequence is TGTGCCAGCAGCTTAGAAGGTCAGGGGACCTATGGCTACACCTTC. Encoded protein: CASSLEGQGTYGYTF.

The genes are TRBV27 and TRBJ1-4; the D gene is possibly TRBD1 (5 bases). CDR1 is MNHEY, CDR2 SMNVEV, per germline (reference sequence). The ends were cut back, 4 bases at V and 4 bases at J, with 10 bases in the middle. The CDR3 totals 14 residues. CDR3 protein: CASSSTASNEKLFF. CDR3 DNA: TGTGCCAGCAGTTCGACAGCCAGTAATGAAAAACTGTTTTTT.

This clone appeared once. V is TRBV6-2 or TRBV6-3 and J is TRBJ2-7, with 7 nucleotides matching TRBD2. Germline CDR1 reads MNHEY; CDR2 reads SVGEGT. V was pared by 5 bases and J by 6 bases, with 4 bases of the junction left unmatched. CDR3 length: 12 amino acids. CDR3 DNA sequence: TGTGCCAGCAGTCGACTAGCCCTCGAGCAGTACTTC. Its protein product is CASSRLALEQYF.

V and J are TRBV7-2 and TRBJ1-6; TRBD1 matches 9 bases. This CDR3 has 16 residues. Trimming cost V 5 bases and J 7 bases; bases outside gene matches: 9. CDR1 is SGHTA, CDR2 FQGNSA, per germline. The CDR3 nucleotides are TGTGCCAGCAGCATAAACTCCGGGACAGGGAATTCACCCCTCCACTTT. Translating gives CASSINSGTGNSPLHF.

This clone showed up just once. V and J are TRBV7-8 and TRBJ1-4; 8 nucleotides line up with TRBD1. Trimming took 1 base from V and 7 from J; bases not matched to a gene: 2. The CDR3 is 14 residues long. Germline CDR1 SGHVS, CDR2 FQNEAQ. The CDR3 reads CASSLGRGREKLFF. CDR3 coding DNA: TGTGCCAGCAGCTTAGGCAGGGGGCGTGAAAAACTGTTTTTT.